A single T cell receptor (beta chain) is shown here with its context. The data stem from a study of blood T cell repertoires in COVID-19. Across the study: The cDNA or gDNA used as material had been derived from T cells, B-cell-depleted T cells, or PBMCs.

In the source study's methods: The assay estimated nucleated cells by amplifying reference gene primers. The assay was immunoSEQ multiplex PCR, and TCRdb's table has in-frame clones only and misses some. Clone size and the V and J calls come from that table; the DNA yielded D and trimming. In the table there are about 60,000 clones, 75% to 90% of which are singletons. Germline V CDR1 and CDR2: SNHLY, FYNNEI. This CDR3 has 13 amino acids. Trimming took off 8 bases at V and 5 bases at J, with 15 bases between the two ends. The chain joins TRBV2 to TRBJ1-2; possibly TRBD1 for D (5 bases). The TCR originated in a human donor with acute or convalescent COVID-19. The donor label of this sample is uncertain. Source material: peripheral blood. CDR3 bases: TGTGCCAGCTCGTCGGAGGGACGATATGGCTACACCTTC. It encodes CASSSEGRYGYTF.